This T cell receptor beta chain was captured in a study of cytomegalovirus exposure and HLA in healthy donors. Study background: An earlier analysis found 117 million unique TCR beta sequences from roughly 170 million T cells. General study findings and limits: Association with HLA alleles at 0.05 false discovery rate was found for around 15,000 TCR beta sequences in a later analysis.

Comment on this clone: Its cognate antigen is unknown.

In the PCR, 60 Vbeta and 13 Jbeta primers were used. The data were produced by immunoSEQ multiplex PCR, yet TCRdb's version contains in-frame clones alone and is incomplete. The top ten clones hold around 3.1% of a sample with roughly 150,000 clones, roughly 70% of them seen once. CDR1 is MDHEN, CDR2 SYDVKM, per germline. With 5 bases clipped from V and 2 bases from J, the junction kept 13 bases outside the gene matches. The CDR3 has 18 amino acids. The receptor was isolated from a male donor in good health and CMV-seronegative. Sequencing was done on a sample of PBMCs. The gene calls are TRBV28 and TRBJ2-7; 12 nucleotides line up with TRBD2. CDR3 sequence reads: CASSTQTSGGSPTYEQYF. CDR3 coding DNA: TGTGCCAGCAGTACGCAGACTAGCGGGGGCTCTCCAACCTACGAGCAGTACTTC. Full variable domain (missing parts from reference TRBV28 and TRBJ2-7): DVKVTQSSRYLVKRTGEKVFLECVQDMDHENMFWYRQDPGLGLRLIYFSYDVKMKEKGDIPEGYSVSREKKERFSLILESASTNQTSMYLCASSTQTSGGSPTYEQYFGPGTRLTVT.